The next 18 T cell receptor beta chains were all read from a single sample in a study of T cells after posttransplantation cyclophosphamide. This table comes from immunoSEQ multiplex PCR, and its TCRdb copy is limited to in-frame clones, with some not included. The data contain 30,000 or so clones, about 90% of them singletons. The sample taken for sequencing was PBMCs. The source of these receptors is a woman in her thirties or forties with a blood cancer, CMV-positive, and with a related stem cell donor.

A word on this clone: Other DNA sequences in this sample translate to the same CDR3. The V and J genes are TRBV4-1 and TRBJ1-5; tentatively, D is TRBD1 (5 bases). With 0 bases removed from V and 0 bases from J, the gap between germline ends came to 6 bases. The CDR3 runs to 15 residues. Germline V lookup: CDR1 MGHRA, CDR2 YSYEKL. The CDR3 DNA reads as TGCGCCAGCAGCCAAGATCAGGGTAGCAATCAGCCCCAGCATTTT. Protein: CASSQDQGSNQPQHF.

The V call is TRBV28, the J call TRBJ1-5; D might be TRBD1 (6 bases). Trimming pared 6 bases from V and 7 bases from J, leaving 16 bases between. This CDR3 has 14 amino acids. Germline V gives CDR1 MDHEN, CDR2 SYDVKM. The CDR3 DNA follows: TGTGCCAGCAGCTCAGTCGGACAGTCGCAGCCCCAGCATTTT. Its translation: CASSSVGQSQPQHF.

The gene calls are TRBV11-3 and TRBJ1-1; D not resolved. V lost 1 base and J lost 4, with 7 bases in between. This CDR3 is built from 13 residues. Germline V gene data show CDR1 as SGHNT and CDR2 as YENEEA. The CDR3 DNA is TGTGCCAGCAGCTTAGGAGGCGCCACTGAAGCTTTCTTT. Its protein product is CASSLGGATEAFF.

The genes are TRBV15 and TRBJ2-5, with D uncertain. The CDR3 extends over 14 amino acids. Germline loops: CDR1 LNHNV, CDR2 YYDKDF (reference sequence). Deletions cut 0 bases from V and 1 base from J, with 6 bases between. CDR3 amino acids: CATSRDAPQETQYF. The CDR3 DNA reads as TGTGCCACCAGCAGAGATGCGCCCCAAGAGACCCAGTACTTC. The full variable domain, with the rest looked up from reference TRBV15 and TRBJ2-5, is DAMVIQNPRYQVTQFGKPVTLSCSQTLNHNVMYWYQQKSSQAPKLLFHYYDKDFNNEADTPDNFQSRRPNTSFCFLDIRSPGLGDTAMYLCATSRDAPQETQYFGPGTRLLVL.

The rearrangement joins TRBV29-1 to TRBJ2-1, with D perhaps TRBD1 (6 bases). The CDR3 is 13 residues long. CDR1 SQVTM and CDR2 ANQGSEA come from the germline V gene. Trimming removed 4 bases at V and 2 bases at J, with 9 bases between. This chain's CDR3 is CSVGTGTYNEQFF. The DNA of the CDR3 is TGCAGCGTTGGCACAGGGACCTACAATGAGCAGTTCTTC.

J is TRBJ2-3 and V is TRBV7-9; unclear D gene. This CDR3 contains 14 residues. Per the germline V gene, CDR1 is SEHNR and CDR2 is FQNEAQ (reference sequence). The V end was cut by 5 bases, the J end by 3 bases, with 12 bases between. CDR3 sequence reads: CASSPGPETDTQYF. CDR3 sequence (DNA): TGTGCCAGCAGCCCGGGTCCAGAGACAGATACGCAGTATTTT. The full variable domain, completed using reference TRBV7-9 and TRBJ2-3, is DTGVSQNPRHKITKRGQNVTFRCDPISEHNRLYWYRQTLGQGPEFLTYFQNEAQLEKSRLLSDRFSAERPKGSFSTLEIQRTEQGDSAMYLCASSPGPETDTQYFGPGTRLTVL.

The V gene is TRBV4-1, the J gene TRBJ1-2; TRBD1 agrees at 7 bases. The CDR3 covers 15 residues. The germline V gene encodes CDR1 MGHRA and CDR2 YSYEKL. The V and J ends lost 4 bases and 0 bases, in that order; junction bases with no gene match: 5. The CDR3 DNA follows: TGCGCCAGCAGCCTTGACAGGGCAGCTAACTATGGCTACACCTTC. Encoded protein: CASSLDRAANYGYTF.

Regarding this clone: Other DNA sequences in this specimen translate into the identical CDR3. The gene calls are TRBV19 and TRBJ1-5; 10 bases match TRBD1. The V gene's germline CDR1 is LNHDA and CDR2 SQIVND (reference sequence). V was pared by 2 bases and J by 7 bases, with 2 bases of the junction left unmatched. The CDR3 sequence is 14 residues long. CDR3 in amino acids: CASSIRDRGQPQHF. The CDR3 coding sequence is TGTGCCAGTAGTATAAGGGACAGGGGACAGCCCCAGCATTTT.

The chain has TRBV28 and TRBJ1-2; TRBD1 might be the D (5 bases). V lost 8 bases and J lost 5, with 12 bases in between. The CDR3 runs 12 residues. Germline-derived CDR1 and CDR2 are MDHEN and SYDVKM. CDR3 residues: CASGGGGYGYTF. The DNA of the CDR3 is TGTGCCAGCGGTGGGGGGGGATATGGCTACACCTTC.

The chain joins TRBV28 to TRBJ2-3; 8 bases fit TRBD2. The germline V gene encodes CDR1 MDHEN and CDR2 SYDVKM. The CDR3 is 15 residues long. V dropped 6 bases and J dropped 2; count of bases not matched to a gene: 7. The CDR3 spells CASSLTGGPTDTQYF. The CDR3 DNA is TGTGCCAGCAGCCTGACGGGGGGGCCCACAGATACGCAGTATTTT. The full variable domain, its missing parts supplied by reference TRBV28 and TRBJ2-3, is DVKVTQSSRYLVKRTGEKVFLECVQDMDHENMFWYRQDPGLGLRLIYFSYDVKMKEKGDIPEGYSVSREKKERFSLILESASTNQTSMYLCASSLTGGPTDTQYFGPGTRLTVL.

V and J are TRBV27 and TRBJ2-5; 8 bases fit TRBD1. V lost 1 base, J lost 4 bases, and 11 bases stayed unmatched. The CDR3 extends over 17 amino acids. The germline CDR1 and CDR2 sequences are MNHEY and SMNVEV (reference sequence). Here the CDR3 reads CASSLYSLQGVGETQYF. The CDR3 region has the DNA TGTGCCAGCAGTTTATACTCCTTACAGGGGGTAGGAGAGACCCAGTACTTC.

The rearrangement uses TRBV28 and TRBJ2-2; TRBD2 aligns across 8 bases. The germline V gene encodes CDR1 MDHEN and CDR2 SYDVKM. This CDR3 region has 15 residues. After removal of 4 bases from V and 5 bases from J, the junction contained 6 bases not matched to a gene. CDR3 region: CASSSRGGATGELFF. CDR3 in DNA: TGTGCCAGCAGTTCTCGGGGGGGGGCGACCGGGGAGCTGTTTTTT.

The chain employs TRBV18 and TRBJ1-2; TRBD1 matches 7 bases. The CDR3 contains 16 residues. Per germline, CDR1 KGHSH and CDR2 LQKENI. V dropped 3 bases and J dropped 6; count of bases not matched to a gene: 13. In nucleotides, the CDR3 is TGTGCCAGCTCACCCGCCAGGGGGGTCCACATGGATGGCTACACCTTC. It yields the protein CASSPARGVHMDGYTF.

The V call is TRBV5-6, the J call TRBJ2-2; maybe TRBD1 (6 bases). This CDR3 comprises 14 residues. Trimming left V 3 bases short and J 5 bases short, with 11 bases between. Germline lookup yields CDR1 SGHDT and CDR2 YYEEEE. CDR3 residues: CASSSVRGTGELFF. The CDR3 coding sequence is TGTGCCAGCAGCTCGGTCAGGGGAACCGGGGAGCTGTTTTTT. The complete variable domain, with remaining parts taken from reference TRBV5-6 and TRBJ2-2, reads DAGVTQSPTHLIKTRGQQVTLRCSPKSGHDTVSWYQQALGQGPQFIFQYYEEEERQRGNFPDRFSGHQFPNYSSELNVNALLLGDSALYLCASSSVRGTGELFFGEGSRLTVL.

CDR3 sequence reads: CASSLGTGTLETQYF. CDR3 DNA: TGTGCCAGCAGCTTAGGGACAGGGACTTTGGAGACCCAGTACTTC. V and J are TRBV5-6 and TRBJ2-5; 9 bases are shared with TRBD1. Trimming removed 2 bases from V and 5 bases from J; junction bases left unmatched: 7. CDR1 is SGHDT and CDR2 is YYEEEE in the germline V gene. The CDR3 spans 15 residues.

The rearrangement joins TRBV4-1 to TRBJ1-4; 8 bases fit TRBD1. CDR1 and CDR2 from the germline V gene are MGHRA and YSYEKL. The CDR3 has 16 residues. Unmatched junction bases numbered 8, after V lost 4 bases and J lost 4 bases. The CDR3 spells CASSPRQGLGNEKLFF. CDR3 in DNA: TGCGCCAGCAGCCCCAGACAGGGGTTGGGTAATGAAAAACTGTTTTTT.

V is TRBV19 and J is TRBJ1-5; 7 nucleotides line up with TRBD1. Germline assignment: CDR1 LNHDA and CDR2 SQIVND (reference sequence). J lost 7 bases, V lost 2 bases, and 8 bases had no gene match. The CDR3 spans 15 residues. The CDR3 nucleotides read TGTGCCAGTAGTATACTCTCAGACAGGGCCCAGCCCCAGCATTTT. Protein sequence: CASSILSDRAQPQHF.

The chain employs TRBV5-6 and TRBJ2-2; 9 bases agree with TRBD1. The junction had 19 bases not matched to a gene; V was cut back by 7 bases and J by 6 bases. The CDR3 runs to 18 residues. Germline lookup yields CDR1 SGHDT and CDR2 YYEEEE. CDR3 in DNA: TGTGCCAGCGGGGGGACAGGGCGGACTCCAACCGGGGCCGGGGAGCTGTTTTTT. Its protein product is CASGGTGRTPTGAGELFF.